These 6 T cell receptor beta chains were sequenced from one sample in a study of blood T cell repertoires in COVID-19. This table comes from immunoSEQ multiplex PCR, and its TCRdb copy is limited to in-frame clones, with some not included. Found here are about 400,000 clones, roughly 88% of them singletons; the top ten hold roughly 2%. The sample was PBMCs or T cells enriched from blood (not recorded which). The source is a woman between 40 and 50 years old with acute COVID-19.

The chain has TRBV29-1 and TRBJ1-2; D might be TRBD1 (6 bases). This CDR3 comprises 12 residues. V lost 3 bases, J lost 7 bases, and 12 bases lay in between. Germline values: CDR1 SQVTM, CDR2 ANQGSEA. In DNA, the CDR3 is TGCAGCGTTGACTCAGGGGACCGTGGCTACACCTTC. Translating gives CSVDSGDRGYTF.

The chain has TRBV4-1 and TRBJ2-7, with 9 bases aligning to TRBD1. Germline V gene data show CDR1 as MGHRA and CDR2 as YSYEKL. The CDR3 loop spans 15 amino acids. V lost 0 bases, J lost 5 bases, and 5 bases stayed unmatched. This CDR3 reads CASSQDGTGFNEQYF. CDR3 in DNA: TGCGCCAGCAGCCAAGACGGGACAGGGTTTAACGAGCAGTACTTC.

The chain uses TRBV19 and TRBJ1-2, with 10 positions matching TRBD1. Germline lookup yields CDR1 LNHDA and CDR2 SQIVND (reference sequence). The J segment lost 4 bases and the V segment lost 5 bases, leaving 1 base of the junction unmatched. There are 13 residues in the CDR3. As DNA, the CDR3 is TGTGCCAGTAGTTGGACAGGGGGCTATGGCTACACCTTC. It encodes CASSWTGGYGYTF.

The chain uses TRBV7-9 and TRBJ2-7, with D possibly being TRBD1 (5 bases). Trimming removed 2 bases at V and 2 bases at J, with 19 bases between. The CDR3 is made up of 17 amino acids. CDR1 and CDR2 (germline): SEHNR, FQNEAQ (reference sequence). The CDR3 DNA is TGTGCCAGCAGCTTATTAGTCTCCCAGGGTCGGGCCTACGAGCAGTACTTC. This codes for CASSLLVSQGRAYEQYF.

The J gene is TRBJ2-1, the V gene TRBV6-2 or TRBV6-3, with 9 bases fitting TRBD1. The junction had 9 bases not matched to a gene; V was cut back by 4 bases and J by 8 bases. The CDR3 sequence is 15 residues long. Looked up from germline, CDR1 is MNHEY and CDR2 is SVGEGT. The CDR3 nucleotides are TGTGCCAGCAGTTCATTCGGACAGGGGATGTATGAGCAGTTCTTC. The encoded protein is CASSSFGQGMYEQFF.

The genes are TRBV19 and TRBJ1-3; D gene ambiguous. V lost 7 bases, J lost 0 bases, and 10 bases lay in between. Germline CDR1 and CDR2: LNHDA and SQIVND (reference sequence). The CDR3 is 14 amino acids. The CDR3 spells CASTVGSSGNTIYF. Written as DNA, the CDR3 is TGTGCCAGTACCGTCGGGAGCTCTGGAAACACCATATATTTT. Variable domain in full (rest from reference TRBV19 and TRBJ1-3): DGGITQSPKYLFRKEGQNVTLSCEQNLNHDAMYWYRQDPGQGLRLIYYSQIVNDFQKGDIAEGYSVSREKKESFPLTVTSAQKNPTAFYLCASTVGSSGNTIYFGEGSWLTVV.